This TCR beta chain came from a study of T cell responses to AZD1222 COVID-19 vaccine. Study results and limitations: Once two AZD1222 doses were given, Spike-specific TCR breadth and depth went up.

Points on this clone: Its target is not known.

Assay used: immunoSEQ multiplex PCR; TCRdb lists only in-frame clones, some missing. The data contain roughly 200,000 clones, roughly 92% of them seen just once; the ten biggest clones take up 3% to 3.5%. Trimming left V 3 bases short and J 5 bases short, with 11 bases between. Germline V lookup: CDR1 KGHSH, CDR2 LQKENI. The CDR3 has 13 residues. This receptor was identified in an adult who received the AZD1222 COVID-19 vaccine. The sequences come from peripheral blood, collected 28 days after the second AZD1222 dose. The chain combines TRBV18 with TRBJ2-7, with D unclear. The CDR3 region has the DNA TGTGCCAGCTCACCGGATCCTCGTCACGAGCAGTACTTC. Translated, it gives CASSPDPRHEQYF.